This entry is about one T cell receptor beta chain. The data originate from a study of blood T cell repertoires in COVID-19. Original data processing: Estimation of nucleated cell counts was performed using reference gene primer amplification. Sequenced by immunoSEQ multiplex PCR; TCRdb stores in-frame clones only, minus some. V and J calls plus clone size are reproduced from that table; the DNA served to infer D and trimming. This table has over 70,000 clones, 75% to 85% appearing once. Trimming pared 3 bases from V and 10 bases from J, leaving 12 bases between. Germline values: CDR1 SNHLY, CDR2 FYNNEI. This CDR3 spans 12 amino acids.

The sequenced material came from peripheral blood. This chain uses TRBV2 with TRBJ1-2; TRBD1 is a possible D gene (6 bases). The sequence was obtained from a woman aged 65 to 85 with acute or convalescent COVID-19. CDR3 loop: CASSDQGLYYTF. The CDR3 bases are TGTGCCAGCAGTGATCAGGGGTTGTACTACACCTTC. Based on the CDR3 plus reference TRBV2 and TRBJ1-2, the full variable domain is EPEVTQTPSHQVTQMGQEVILRCVPISNHLYFYWYRQILGQKVEFLVSFYNNEISEKSEIFDDQFSVERPDGSNFTLKIRSTKLEDSAMYFCASSDQGLYYTFGSGTRLTVV.